These 14 T cell receptor beta chains share one sample of origin, sequenced in a study of Tregs in tolerant kidney transplant recipients. Some clones are missing from TCRdb's copy, which holds only in-frame ones; the method was immunoSEQ multiplex PCR. The sample table includes 13,000 to 15,000 clones. Mixed chimerism was transient after nonmyeloablative marrow transplants from related graft donors. Here the sequenced sample was CD8+ T cells from blood (PBMCs), taken 6 months after the transplant. The source is a human patient who received a combined kidney and bone marrow transplant. The graft donor may account for some of the T cells.

As to this clone: Coverage ceases 3 residues before the CDR3 finishes, and the germline J gene fills in the end. The chain couples TRBV7-6 to TRBJ1-2; 7 bases line up with TRBD1. CDR1 is SGHVS, CDR2 FNYEAQ, per germline. CDR3 length: 16 residues. CDR3 bases read: TGTGCCAGCAGCCCCTCACAGGGGCCTAGCTCCTACGAC. It yields the protein CASSPSQGPSSYD. The full CDR3 sequence reads CASSPSQGPSSYDYTF.

Remarks on this clone: Read coverage stops 3 residues before the CDR3 terminus; the germline J gene supplies the remainder. The chain links TRBV9 to TRBJ2-3; 8 nucleotides match TRBD2. The V gene's germline CDR1 is SGDLS and CDR2 YYNGEE. CDR3 length: 16 amino acids. With 4 bases clipped from V and 2 bases from J, the junction kept 9 bases outside the gene matches. The CDR3 protein is CASSPGGAILTDTQYF. The sequenced part of the CDR3 DNA is TGTGCCAGCAGCCCCGGGGGGGCTATTCTCACAGATACG. The full variable domain, rest sourced from reference TRBV9 and TRBJ2-3, is DSGVTQTPKHLITATGQRVTLRCSPRSGDLSVYWYQQSLDQGLQFLIQYYNGEERAKGNILERFSAQQFPDLHSELNLSSLELGDSALYFCASSPGGAILTDTQYFGPGTRLTVL.

On this clone itself: The read ends 3 residues shy of where the CDR3 ends; the end is completed using the germline J gene. The chain carries TRBV6-2 or TRBV6-3 and TRBJ1-5, with TRBD1 identical over 7 bases. The junction had 4 bases not matched to a gene; V was cut back by 2 bases and J by 6 bases. Germline CDR1 MNHEY, CDR2 SVGEGT. CDR3 length: 14 amino acids. Partial CDR3 DNA: TGTGCCAGCAGTTACGGGACAGTTAGTCAGCCC. The encoded protein is CASSYGTVSQP. The whole CDR3 sequence reads CASSYGTVSQPQHF.

CDR3 DNA, as far as it was read: TGTGCCAGTAGTCCCGGACTAGCGGGTGTAGGGACCTACGAG. Protein product: CASSPGLAGVGTYE. The full-length CDR3 reads as CASSPGLAGVGTYEQYF. The genes are TRBV19 and TRBJ2-7; 11 bases are a match to TRBD2. The observed sequence ends 3 residues before the CDR3 terminus, with the missing tail filled in from the germline J gene. V dropped 5 bases and J dropped 2; count of bases not matched to a gene: 11. Germline lookup yields CDR1 LNHDA and CDR2 SQIVND (reference sequence). CDR3 length: 17 residues.

With respect to this clone: The sequenced fragment ends 3 residues before the CDR3 boundary, so the rest is inferred from the germline J gene. V gene TRBV7-2 combines with J gene TRBJ1-4, with 7 bases identical to TRBD1. V trimming: 6 bases; J trimming: 8 bases; junction bases outside the gene matches: 12. Germline values: CDR1 SGHTA, CDR2 FQGNSA. This CDR3 has 15 amino acids. The DNA read from the CDR3 is TGTGCCAGCAGGCCAGGGGACAGCATTCGGGAAAAA. Translation gives CASRPGDSIREK. The entire CDR3 sequence reads CASRPGDSIREKLFF.

On this clone itself: The observed sequence ends 3 residues before the CDR3 terminus, with the missing tail filled in from the germline J gene. The chain combines TRBV7-8 with TRBJ2-1; 9 positions agree with TRBD2. Per germline, CDR1 SGHVS and CDR2 FQNEAQ. V dropped 5 bases and J dropped 3; count of bases not matched to a gene: 5. CDR3 size: 15 residues. The sequenced part of the CDR3 DNA is TGTGCCAGCAGCCCATCTAGCGGGATCTACAATGAG. Its protein product is CASSPSSGIYNE. The full CDR3 sequence reads CASSPSSGIYNEQFF.

About this clone itself: The CDR3 is cut off 3 residues early in the read; its end comes from the germline J gene. The rearrangement links TRBV5-1 to TRBJ2-5; 11 positions agree with TRBD1. CDR1 SGHRS and CDR2 YFSETQ come from the germline V gene. The CDR3 length is 16 residues. With 1 base clipped from V and 4 bases from J, the junction kept 6 bases outside the gene matches. CDR3 bases read: TGCGCCAGCAGCTTGTATGGGACAGGGGGAGGAGAGACC. As protein: CASSLYGTGGGET. The whole CDR3 sequence is CASSLYGTGGGETQYF.

Notes on this clone: The sequenced fragment ends 3 residues before the CDR3 boundary, so the rest is inferred from the germline J gene. J is TRBJ1-1 and V is TRBV11-2, with 11 bases aligning to TRBD1. Germline CDR1 and CDR2: SGHAT and FQNNGV. The CDR3 covers 14 residues. V was clipped by 5 bases and J by 6 bases; unmatched bases: 5. The CDR3 protein is CASSGGQGAAEAFF. The CDR3 bases that were read are TGTGCCAGCAGCGGAGGACAGGGGGCGGCTGAA.

For this clone: Read sequence stops 3 residues before the CDR3 end, and the germline J gene provides the missing end. The gene calls are TRBV5-6 and TRBJ2-1; the match to TRBD1 covers 9 bases. V lost 3 bases, J lost 4 bases, and 5 bases stayed unmatched. CDR1 SGHDT and CDR2 YYEEEE come from the germline V gene. The CDR3 contains 15 residues. The sequenced CDR3 bases are TGTGCCAGCAGCTGGACAGGGGACCTATACAATGAG. This gives the protein CASSWTGDLYNE. The CDR3 as a whole reads CASSWTGDLYNEQFF.

On this clone itself: The read terminates 3 residues ahead of where the CDR3 ends, so the germline J gene completes it. V is TRBV7-9 and J is TRBJ2-1, with D perhaps TRBD1 (5 bases). The germline V and J ends were trimmed by 0 bases and 8 bases, with 11 bases remaining between them. Germline V gene lookup returns CDR1 SEHNR and CDR2 FQNEAQ (reference sequence). This CDR3 comprises 14 residues. The CDR3 sequence: CASSLAAGWDEQFF. CDR3 DNA (partial): TGTGCCAGCAGCTTAGCGGCAGGGTGGGATGAG.

To note about this clone: Different DNA sequences within this sample yield the same CDR3. The covered CDR3 bases are TGTGCCAGTAGTATAGGCGGAAGCTCCTACGAG. As protein: CASSIGGSSYE. The entire CDR3 reads CASSIGGSSYEQYF. This chain links TRBV19 with TRBJ2-7, with D hard to call. The CDR3 is cut off 3 residues early in the read; its end comes from the germline J gene. CDR1 LNHDA and CDR2 SQIVND come from the germline V gene (reference sequence). The CDR3 consists of 14 residues. The V end was cut by 1 base, the J end by 0 bases, with 7 bases between.

Of note for this clone: Read coverage stops 3 residues before the CDR3 terminus; the germline J gene supplies the remainder. V usage is TRBV7-8 and J usage is TRBJ2-7; D not certain. Per germline, CDR1 SGHVS and CDR2 FQNEAQ. This CDR3 has 14 residues. The germline V and J ends were trimmed by 1 base and 3 bases, with 10 bases remaining between them. CDR3 sequence reads: CASSLGRLGYEQYF. The CDR3 bases that were read are TGTGCCAGCAGCTTAGGGCGGCTAGGCTACGAG.

Note on this clone: Coverage ceases 3 residues before the CDR3 finishes, and the germline J gene fills in the end. The rearrangement joins TRBV2 to TRBJ2-7, with D maybe TRBD2 (6 bases). This CDR3 is 15 amino acids long. Germline CDR1 reads SNHLY; CDR2 reads FYNNEI. V was cut by 4 bases and J by 4 bases, with 17 bases left in between. This chain's CDR3 is CASSAWLAHDYEQYF. The sequenced CDR3 bases are TGTGCCAGCAGTGCCTGGCTAGCGCATGATTACGAG. The complete variable domain, with remaining parts taken from reference TRBV2 and TRBJ2-7, reads EPEVTQTPSHQVTQMGQEVILRCVPISNHLYFYWYRQILGQKVEFLVSFYNNEISEKSEIFDDQFSVERPDGSNFTLKIRSTKLEDSAMYFCASSAWLAHDYEQYFGPGTRLTVT.

Comment on this clone: The CDR3 end falls 3 residues outside the read, so it is completed with the germline J gene. V usage is TRBV2 and J usage is TRBJ1-2; a weak D match, TRBD1 (5 bases). The CDR3 contains 13 residues. The V end was cut by 6 bases, the J end by 4 bases, with 12 bases between. Germline lookup yields CDR1 SNHLY and CDR2 FYNNEI. The CDR3 DNA, read in part, is TGTGCCAGCAGAGTAGGGGTGCCCTATGGC. It specifies CASRVGVPYG. The CDR3, in full, reads CASRVGVPYGYTF.